Listed below are T cell receptor beta chains from one sample, sequenced in a study of beta chain features in type 1 diabetes. Sequencing was performed with immunoSEQ multiplex PCR; in TCRdb, only in-frame clones are kept and a portion is missing. The top ten clones hold more than 0.015% of a sample with roughly 350,000 clones, about 11% of them seen once. Sequenced material: naive CD4+ T cells from blood. Receptors were obtained from a woman younger than 45 in good health. The CDR3 runs from the conserved cysteine through the conserved F or W. D genes are given only for firm matches. Clone size, where shown, is once, few, many, or a class for clones that have expanded.

abundance,d_gene,v_gene,j_gene,CDR3aa,CDR3nt
few,NA,TRBV7-2,TRBJ2-1,CASSSGGSSRQFF,TGTGCCAGCAGCTCAGGAGGGAGTTCCAGGCAGTTCTTC
few,NA,TRBV7-9,TRBJ2-1,CASSLTGAGFIEQFF,TGTGCCAGCAGCTTAACTGGAGCGGGTTTTATTGAGCAGTTCTTC
NA,NA,TRBV14,TRBJ1-2,CASSVRGSVGGYTF,TGTGCCAGCAGCGTAAGGGGTTCTGTTGGCGGCTACACCTTC
few,TRBD2,TRBV30,TRBJ2-1,CAWSTSGTNEQFF,TGTGCCTGGAGTACTAGCGGGACAAATGAGCAGTTCTTC
few,NA,TRBV7-2,TRBJ2-4,CASSLEGVLSNIQYF,TGTGCCAGCAGCTTAGAAGGGGTTCTATCAAACATTCAGTACTTC
NA,TRBD2,TRBV6-5,TRBJ2-7,CASSYSSGSPYEQYF,TGTGCCAGCAGTTACTCCAGCGGGAGTCCCTACGAGCAGTACTTC
few,NA,TRBV27,TRBJ1-1,CASRVRQTDTEAFF,TGTGCCAGCAGAGTCCGACAGACGGACACTGAAGCTTTCTTT
few,TRBD1,TRBV11-2,TRBJ1-1,CASSLDRGRLSNTEAFF,TGTGCCAGCAGCTTAGACAGGGGGCGGCTTTCGAACACTGAAGCTTTCTTT
few,TRBD2,TRBV4-3,TRBJ2-7,CASSQDLAGGPSGGDEQYF,TGCGCCAGCAGCCAAGATCTAGCGGGAGGGCCCTCGGGGGGGGACGAGCAGTACTTC
few,TRBD2,TRBV2,TRBJ2-7,CASRRTSGIIHEQYF,TGTGCCAGCAGGCGGACTAGCGGGATAATCCACGAGCAGTACTTC
few,NA,TRBV19,TRBJ2-1,CASSRGQYNEQFF,TGTGCCAGTAGTAGAGGACAATACAATGAGCAGTTCTTC
NA,TRBD2,TRBV28,TRBJ2-7,CASSRGLARYEQYF,TGTGCCAGCAGCCGTGGACTAGCGAGATACGAGCAGTACTTC
NA,TRBD2,TRBV4-1,TRBJ2-1,CASSTTRTSGEGNEQFF,TGCGCCAGCAGCACGACCAGGACTAGCGGGGAGGGCAATGAGCAGTTCTTC
NA,TRBD1,TRBV28,TRBJ2-6,CASSTGGGGANVLTF,TGTGCCAGCAGTACAGGGGGCGGAGGGGCCAACGTCCTGACTTTC
few,NA,TRBV27,TRBJ2-7,CASSSVTGISYEQYF,TGTGCCAGCAGTTCAGTGACCGGGATCTCCTACGAGCAGTACTTC
NA,TRBD2,TRBV7-2,TRBJ2-3,CASKREATDTQYF,TGTGCCTCCAAGCGGGAGGCAACAGATACGCAGTATTTT
NA,NA,TRBV9,TRBJ2-6,CASSVNRVSGANVLTF,TGTGCCAGCAGCGTTAACAGGGTCTCTGGGGCCAACGTCCTGACTTTC
few,TRBD2,TRBV6-5,TRBJ2-1,CATTPGLGVVEQFF,TGTGCCACCACTCCGGGACTAGGGGTCGTGGAGCAGTTCTTC
few,NA,TRBV7-3,TRBJ1-5,CASSSLDSTNQPQHF,TGTGCCAGCAGCTCCCTCGACAGCACAAATCAGCCCCAGCATTTT
few,NA,TRBV29-1,TRBJ1-1,CSVEGATEAFF,TGCAGCGTTGAGGGAGCCACTGAAGCTTTCTTT
NA,NA,TRBV7-9,TRBJ1-2,CASSEDSYGYTF,TGTGCCAGCAGCGAGGACAGCTATGGCTACACCTTC
NA,NA,TRBV18,TRBJ2-1,CASSPRQTGRNNEQFF,TGTGCCAGCTCACCCCGCCAGACAGGCCGTAACAATGAGCAGTTCTTC
NA,TRBD1,TRBV9,TRBJ2-3,CASSVGDRDTDTQYF,TGTGCCAGCAGCGTAGGGGACAGAGACACAGATACGCAGTATTTT
NA,TRBD2,TRBV9,TRBJ2-3,CASSWGEGRSDTQYF,TGTGCCAGTAGCTGGGGGGAGGGCAGGTCAGATACGCAGTATTTT
few,NA,TRBV18,TRBJ2-6,CASAISQGSGANVLTF,TGTGCCAGCGCAATCTCACAGGGCTCTGGGGCCAACGTCCTGACTTTC
NA,NA,TRBV21-1,TRBJ2-4,CASSEGRDRVGLAKNIQYF,TGTGCCAGCAGCGAAGGCCGGGACAGGGTGGGTTTGGCCAAAAACATTCAGTACTTC
NA,NA,TRBV7-3,TRBJ2-1,CASSYYAYNEQFF,TGTGCCAGCAGCTACTACGCCTACAATGAGCAGTTCTTC
NA,NA,TRBV5-6,TRBJ1-5,CASSFRGVLLNQPQHF,TGTGCCAGCAGCTTTCGGGGTGTACTTCTTAATCAGCCCCAGCATTTT
NA,TRBD1,TRBV6-1,TRBJ1-2,CASSEATAGGFGYTF,TGTGCCAGCAGTGAAGCGACGGCAGGGGGTTTCGGCTACACCTTC
NA,NA,TRBV29-1,TRBJ2-7,CSVEMQGSIYEQYF,TGCAGCGTTGAAATGCAGGGCAGTATCTACGAGCAGTACTTC
NA,TRBD2,TRBV7-3,TRBJ2-2,CASSPGLAGVGELFF,TGTGCCAGCAGCCCCGGACTAGCGGGGGTCGGGGAGCTGTTTTTT
NA,NA,TRBV18,TRBJ1-1,CASSSNEAAADTEAFF,TGTGCCAGCTCATCGAACGAGGCGGCGGCCGACACTGAAGCTTTCTTT
NA,NA,TRBV30,TRBJ1-1,CAWSPGGEAFF,TGTGCCTGGAGCCCGGGGGGTGAAGCTTTCTTT
NA,TRBD1,TRBV28,TRBJ2-7,CASSADRVFREQYF,TGTGCCAGCAGTGCAGACAGGGTATTTCGCGAGCAGTACTTC
few,NA,TRBV5-1,TRBJ1-1,CASSGAGGADTEAFF,TGCGCCAGCAGCGGGGCGGGGGGCGCGGACACTGAAGCTTTCTTT
few,TRBD2,TRBV28,TRBJ2-7,CASSLWQGGAEQYF,TGTGCCAGCAGTCTATGGCAGGGAGGGGCCGAGCAGTACTTC
NA,NA,TRBV30,TRBJ2-1,CAWTRGPSSYNEQFF,TGTGCCTGGACCAGGGGTCCCAGCTCCTACAATGAGCAGTTCTTC
few,TRBD2,TRBV5-4,TRBJ2-5,CASSWTSDQTQYF,TGTGCCAGCAGCTGGACTAGCGATCAGACCCAGTACTTC
NA,TRBD2,TRBV18,TRBJ2-3,CASSPLAGVNTDTQYF,TGTGCCAGCTCACCACTAGCGGGAGTGAACACAGATACGCAGTATTTT
NA,NA,TRBV7-2,TRBJ2-2,CASSRSTGELFF,TGTGCCAGCAGCCGGAGCACCGGGGAGCTGTTTTTT
NA,TRBD2,TRBV5-1,TRBJ2-7,CASSLVNGRAESEQYF,TGCGCCAGCAGCTTGGTCAACGGGAGGGCCGAAAGTGAGCAGTACTTC
NA,TRBD1,TRBV6-5,TRBJ1-2,CASSSGQGNTF,TGTGCCAGCAGTTCGGGACAGGGGAACACCTTC
few,TRBD1,TRBV5-4,TRBJ1-2,CASSLGQVYGYTF,TGTGCCAGCAGCCTAGGACAGGTCTATGGCTACACCTTC
NA,NA,TRBV25-1,TRBJ2-7,CASSGPGKQYF,TGTGCCAGCAGTGGACCGGGAAAGCAGTACTTC
NA,NA,TRBV28,TRBJ1-1,CASSADGLTEAFF,TGTGCCAGCAGCGCAGATGGACTCACTGAAGCTTTCTTT